Described below is a single TCR beta chain sequence and its context. The sample comes from a study of OX40 agonist ivuxolimab in advanced cancers. The data were produced by immunoSEQ multiplex PCR, yet TCRdb's version contains in-frame clones alone and is incomplete. Among some 19,000 clones listed, roughly nine tenths were seen once. Germline values: CDR1 SGHVS, CDR2 FQNEAQ. V was clipped by 1 base and J by 4 bases, with 15 bases between them. The length of the CDR3 is 16 residues. The chain carries TRBV7-8 and TRBJ2-3, with D uncertain. This sequence was found in an adult with an advanced solid tumor such as melanoma, head and neck, liver or kidney cancer. This sample comprised CD4+ or CD8+ T cells sorted from blood, obtained in a trial of the OX40 agonist ivuxolimab. The CDR3 nucleotides read TGTGCCAGCAGCTTAGGGGTAGCACCCGAGGCAGATACGCAGTATTTT. It is translated as CASSLGVAPEADTQYF. Full variable domain (outside the CDR3, taken from reference TRBV7-8 and TRBJ2-3): GAGVSQSPRYKVAKRGQDVALRCDPISGHVSLFWYQQALGQGPEFLTYFQNEAQLDKSGLPSDRFFAERPEGSVSTLKIQRTQQEDSAVYLCASSLGVAPEADTQYFGPGTRLTVL.